Listed here are 22 T cell receptor beta chains from one sample, sequenced in a study of graft-versus-host responses after intestinal transplantation. Their antigens are not known. Profiling relied on immunoSEQ multiplex PCR, and the TCRdb table lists in-frame clones only, not all of them. Among fewer than 130,000 clones, roughly 93% were seen once, and the ten largest hold around 0.49%. The specimen was unstimulated CD8+ T cells sorted from spleen or lymph node cells, collected before intestinal transplant. These receptors all stem from a human donor who received an intestinal transplant.

CDR3 amino acids: CASSLTTTGGDPITDPPYIYEQYF. The CDR3 DNA follows: TGTGCCAGCAGCTTAACCACAACAGGGGGCGATCCTATCACTGACCCTCCTTACATCTACGAGCAGTACTTC. The chain recombines TRBV7-3 with TRBJ2-7; 9 nucleotides agree with TRBD1. Germline V gives CDR1 SGHTA, CDR2 FQGTGA. The CDR3 length is 24 residues. After removal of 0 bases from V and 3 bases from J, the junction contained 30 bases not matched to a gene.

The chain couples TRBV19 to TRBJ1-5; D unresolved. The CDR3 runs 14 residues. From germline, CDR1 is LNHDA and CDR2 SQIVND (reference sequence). Trimming pared 0 bases from V and 4 bases from J, leaving 7 bases between. Here the CDR3 DNA reads TGTGCCAGTAGTATAGAACAGCTGAATCAGCCCCAGCATTTT. Translation: CASSIEQLNQPQHF.

This sequence joins TRBV5-6 and TRBJ2-7; D might be TRBD1 (6 bases). Trimming left V 4 bases short and J 0 bases short, with 11 bases between. CDR1 and CDR2 from the germline V gene are SGHDT and YYEEEE. The CDR3 has 14 amino acids. CDR3 nucleotides: TGTGCCAGCAGCGCGACAGGTTCCTCCTACGAGCAGTACTTC. It specifies CASSATGSSYEQYF. The whole variable domain, filled in from reference TRBV5-6 and TRBJ2-7, reads DAGVTQSPTHLIKTRGQQVTLRCSPKSGHDTVSWYQQALGQGPQFIFQYYEEEERQRGNFPDRFSGHQFPNYSSELNVNALLLGDSALYLCASSATGSSYEQYFGPGTRLTVT.

This clone was recorded once. The CDR3 DNA reads as TGCAGCGGAGTAACCCAAGAGACCCAGTACTTC. This translates into CSGVTQETQYF. V and J are TRBV29-1 and TRBJ2-5; D unclear. With 7 bases removed from V and 1 base from J, the gap between germline ends came to 7 bases. The CDR3 covers 11 residues. CDR1 is SQVTM, CDR2 ANQGSEA, per germline.

The chain uses TRBV6-1 and TRBJ1-1; D not resolved. The CDR3 sequence is 12 residues long. In germline, CDR1 is MNHNS, CDR2 SASEGT. The V end lost 6 bases, the J end lost 1 base, and 6 bases lay between the germline ends. The CDR3 DNA follows: TGTGCCAGCAGGAACCGGAACACTGAAGCTTTCTTT. It is translated as CASRNRNTEAFF.

J is TRBJ2-3 and V is TRBV28; D uncertain. Trimming shortened V by 5 bases and J by 7 bases, and 7 bases separated the two germline ends. Germline CDR1 is MDHEN and CDR2 is SYDVKM. The CDR3 loop spans 11 amino acids. The CDR3 spells CASSAEYTQYF. CDR3 nucleotide sequence: TGTGCCAGCAGTGCGGAATATACGCAGTATTTT.

A remark on this clone: This specimen includes other DNA sequences encoding the same CDR3. The CDR3 sequence: CASSLTGDYGYTF. Here the CDR3 DNA reads TGTGCCAGCAGTTTAACAGGGGACTATGGCTACACCTTC. This sequence joins TRBV27 and TRBJ1-2; TRBD1 matches 7 bases. The CDR3 spans 13 residues. Trimming cost V 2 bases and J 3 bases; bases outside gene matches: 0. Germline V gives CDR1 MNHEY, CDR2 SMNVEV (reference sequence).

The rearrangement joins TRBV30 to TRBJ1-3; weak D call: TRBD1 (6 bases). The CDR3 runs 13 residues. Trimming cost V 8 bases and J 2 bases, with 13 bases left between them. Germline-derived CDR1 and CDR2 are GTSNPN and SVGIG (reference sequence). In DNA, the CDR3 is TGTGCCACTACAGGGTCTACTGGAAACACCATATATTTT. Its translation is CATTGSTGNTIYF.

The chain couples TRBV11-2 to TRBJ1-1; the D is unclear. Trimming stripped 1 base from V and 0 bases from J, with 3 bases between. CDR1 and CDR2 (germline): SGHAT, FQNNGV. There are 13 residues in the CDR3. The CDR3 spells CASSLGVNTEAFF. CDR3 in DNA: TGTGCCAGCAGCTTAGGAGTGAACACTGAAGCTTTCTTT.

The chain employs TRBV4-2 and TRBJ1-2; no reliable D call. The CDR3 loop spans 12 amino acids. Looked up from germline, CDR1 is LGHNA and CDR2 is YNFKEQ. V lost 1 base and J 8 bases, leaving 8 bases between the germline ends. The CDR3 nucleotides read TGTGCCAGCAGCCAAGGTCTGGCAGGCTACACCTTC. It codes for CASSQGLAGYTF.

The V and J genes are TRBV5-1 and TRBJ2-2; possibly TRBD2 for D (5 bases). The CDR3 totals 15 residues. Germline V gene data show CDR1 as SGHRS and CDR2 as YFSETQ. V was cut by 1 base and J by 2 bases, with 9 bases left in between. As DNA, the CDR3 is TGCGCCAGCAGCTTGTCGCGGACTAACACCGGGGAGCTGTTTTTT. It specifies CASSLSRTNTGELFF.

This clone was observed a few times. The J gene is TRBJ2-1, the V gene TRBV6-1; 9 bases match TRBD1. CDR1 MNHNS and CDR2 SASEGT come from the germline V gene. The CDR3 is 14 residues long. With V trimmed by 6 bases and J by 7 bases, 7 bases remained unmatched. The CDR3 protein is CASRGGQGLNEQFF. The DNA for the CDR3 is TGTGCCAGCAGGGGGGGACAGGGTTTGAATGAGCAGTTCTTC.

This clone was seen a single time. CDR3 sequence reads: CASSLWWNTEAFF. CDR3 coding DNA: TGTGCCAGCAGTTTATGGTGGAACACTGAAGCTTTCTTT. The chain recombines TRBV27 with TRBJ1-1; D remains ambiguous. CDR1 MNHEY and CDR2 SMNVEV come from the germline V gene (reference sequence). The ends were cut back, 1 base at V and 1 base at J, with 4 bases in the middle. The CDR3 spans 13 residues.

The chain couples TRBV6-6 to TRBJ2-1, with 10 bases that match TRBD1. This CDR3 spans 16 amino acids. The trim removed 5 bases at V and 0 bases at J, leaving 4 bases unmatched. Germline V gene sequence: CDR1 MNHNY, CDR2 SVGAGI (reference sequence). CDR3 sequence reads: CASSMDRGSSYNEQFF. In DNA form, the CDR3 reads TGTGCCAGCAGTATGGACAGGGGGAGCTCCTACAATGAGCAGTTCTTC.

The chain combines TRBV9 with TRBJ2-1; possibly TRBD1 or TRBD2 for D (6 bases each). Per germline, CDR1 SGDLS and CDR2 YYNGEE. Trimming removed 0 bases from V and 8 bases from J, with 12 bases in between. There are 14 residues in the CDR3. The CDR3 DNA reads as TGTGCCAGCAGCGTAGAATTAGGGGGGCATGAGCAGTTCTTC. Its protein is CASSVELGGHEQFF.

The chain recombines TRBV11-3 with TRBJ1-3, with 8 positions matching TRBD1. J was trimmed by 7 bases and V by 5 bases; bases with no gene match: 10. From germline, CDR1 is SGHNT and CDR2 YENEEA. The CDR3 sequence is 15 residues long. The CDR3 protein is CASSDAMDRENTIYF. CDR3 DNA: TGTGCCAGCAGCGATGCTATGGACAGGGAGAACACCATATATTTT.

This clone showed up just once. V usage is TRBV11-2 and J usage is TRBJ2-7; 9 bases agree with TRBD1. CDR1 is SGHAT and CDR2 is FQNNGV in the germline V gene. Losses at the gene ends were 2 bases for V and 2 bases for J; bases not matched to a gene: 7. This CDR3 spans 16 amino acids. The CDR3 protein is CASSLRERTGAYEQYF. For the CDR3, the DNA is TGTGCCAGCAGCTTAAGGGAAAGGACAGGGGCCTACGAGCAGTACTTC.

The genes are TRBV7-3 and TRBJ2-1; TRBD1 matches 8 bases. With V trimmed by 5 bases and J by 7 bases, 7 bases remained unmatched. CDR3 length equals 14 residues. CDR1 and CDR2 (germline): SGHTA, FQGTGA. The CDR3: CASSRGTGENEQFF. Written as DNA, the CDR3 is TGTGCCAGCAGCCGCGGGACAGGAGAAAATGAGCAGTTCTTC. Filled out from reference TRBV7-3 and TRBJ2-1, the complete variable domain reads GAGVSQTPSNKVTEKGKYVELRCDPISGHTALYWYRQSLGQGPEFLIYFQGTGAADDSGLPNDRFFAVRPEGSVSTLKIQRTERGDSAVYLCASSRGTGENEQFFGPGTRLTVL.

The chain employs TRBV27 and TRBJ1-4, with D maybe TRBD1 (5 bases). V was pared by 4 bases and J by 0 bases, with 6 bases between. Germline-derived CDR1 and CDR2 are MNHEY and SMNVEV (reference sequence). CDR3 size: 14 residues. CDR3: CASSWGPTNEKLFF. The DNA for the CDR3 is TGTGCCAGCAGTTGGGGACCAACTAATGAAAAACTGTTTTTT. Drawing the rest from reference TRBV27 and TRBJ1-4, the complete variable domain is EAQVTQNPRYLITVTGKKLTVTCSQNMNHEYMSWYRQDPGLGLRQIYYSMNVEVTDKGDVPEGYKVSRKEKRNFPLILESPSPNQTSLYFCASSWGPTNEKLFFGSGTQLSVL.

J is TRBJ1-5 and V is TRBV28; D is unresolved. Germline lookup yields CDR1 MDHEN and CDR2 SYDVKM. This CDR3 contains 15 residues. V dropped 5 bases and J dropped 7 bases, with 18 bases sitting between them. The CDR3 DNA is TGTGCCAGCAGTCCAGCGACGGAGACCCACCAGCCCCAGCATTTT. This gives the protein CASSPATETHQPQHF. Full variable domain (missing parts from reference TRBV28 and TRBJ1-5): DVKVTQSSRYLVKRTGEKVFLECVQDMDHENMFWYRQDPGLGLRLIYFSYDVKMKEKGDIPEGYSVSREKKERFSLILESASTNQTSMYLCASSPATETHQPQHFGDGTRLSIL.

This rearrangement joins TRBV5-6 to TRBJ2-1, with TRBD1 identical over 11 bases. The CDR3 has 15 residues. Germline V gene lookup returns CDR1 SGHDT and CDR2 YYEEEE. The junction had 3 bases not matched to a gene; V was cut back by 3 bases and J by 4 bases. Written as DNA, the CDR3 is TGTGCCAGCAGCTCCGGGACAGGGGGTTACAATGAGCAGTTCTTC. Its protein product is CASSSGTGGYNEQFF.

This sequence joins TRBV13 and TRBJ2-1; maybe TRBD2 (7 bases). The CDR3 has 15 amino acids. Germline CDR1 is PRHDT and CDR2 is FYEKMQ (reference sequence). V lost 1 base, J lost 3 bases, and 10 bases lay in between. CDR3 residues: CASSLEGDYYNEQFF. The CDR3 region has the DNA TGTGCCAGCAGCTTAGAGGGGGACTACTACAATGAGCAGTTCTTC.